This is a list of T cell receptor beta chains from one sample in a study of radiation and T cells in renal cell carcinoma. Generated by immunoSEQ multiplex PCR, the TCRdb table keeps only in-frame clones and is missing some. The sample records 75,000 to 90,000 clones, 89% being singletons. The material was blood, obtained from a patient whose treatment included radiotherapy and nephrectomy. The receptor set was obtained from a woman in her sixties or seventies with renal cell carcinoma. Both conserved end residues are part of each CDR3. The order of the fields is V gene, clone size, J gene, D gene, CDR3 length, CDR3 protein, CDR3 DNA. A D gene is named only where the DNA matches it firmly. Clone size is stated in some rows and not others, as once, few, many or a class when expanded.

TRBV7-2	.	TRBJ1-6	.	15	CASSLTGWVGSPLHF	TGTGCCAGCAGCTTAACAGGGTGGGTAGGTTCACCCCTCCACTTT
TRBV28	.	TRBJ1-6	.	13	CASRPTGNSPLHF	TGTGCCAGCAGGCCGACGGGGAATTCACCCCTCCACTTT
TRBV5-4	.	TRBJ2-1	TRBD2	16	CASSLEPAGGVNEQFF	TGTGCCAGCAGCTTGGAGCCAGCGGGGGGAGTCAATGAGCAGTTCTTC
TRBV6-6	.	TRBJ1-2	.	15	CASSFTMTERLGYTF	TGTGCCAGCAGTTTCACCATGACAGAAAGATTGGGCTACACCTTC
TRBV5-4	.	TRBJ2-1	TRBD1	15	CASSRTGGLYNEQFF	TGTGCCAGCAGCCGGACAGGGGGTCTCTACAATGAGCAGTTCTTC
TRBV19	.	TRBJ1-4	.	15	CASSGIGQTNEKLFF	TGTGCCAGTAGTGGGATAGGGCAGACCAATGAAAAACTGTTTTTT
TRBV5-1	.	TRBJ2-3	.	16	CASSLGSPTGTDTQYF	TGCGCCAGCAGCTTGGGGTCTCCAACCGGCACAGATACGCAGTATTTT
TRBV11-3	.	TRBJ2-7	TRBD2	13	CASSSVRGEKQYF	TGTGCCAGCAGCTCGGTTCGGGGGGAGAAGCAGTACTTC
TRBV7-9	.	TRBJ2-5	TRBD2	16	CASSPGRGNLQETQYF	TGTGCCAGCAGCCCTGGGAGGGGAAATCTCCAAGAGACCCAGTACTTC
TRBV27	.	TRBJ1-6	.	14	CASTVQGDNSPLHF	TGTGCCAGCACCGTTCAGGGAGACAATTCACCCCTCCACTTT
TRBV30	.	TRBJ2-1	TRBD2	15	CAWSPGGASYNEQFF	TGTGCCTGGAGTCCCGGGGGGGCCTCCTACAATGAGCAGTTCTTC
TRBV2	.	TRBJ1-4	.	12	CASGQLNEKLFF	TGTGCCAGCGGACAGCTTAATGAAAAACTGTTTTTT
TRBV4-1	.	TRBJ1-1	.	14	CASSQGNRDTEAFF	TGCGCCAGCAGCCAAGGGAACCGGGACACTGAAGCTTTCTTT
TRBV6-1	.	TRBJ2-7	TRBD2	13	CAGRTSGAYEQYF	TGTGCCGGAAGGACTAGCGGGGCCTACGAGCAGTACTTC
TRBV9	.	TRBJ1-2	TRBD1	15	CASSPTDRGVYGYTF	TGTGCCAGCAGCCCGACGGACAGGGGCGTTTATGGCTACACCTTC
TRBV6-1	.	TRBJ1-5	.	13	CASFYGFDQPQHF	TGTGCCAGCTTTTATGGGTTCGATCAGCCCCAGCATTTT
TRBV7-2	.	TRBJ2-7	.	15	CASSLDVGGSYEQYF	TGTGCCAGCAGCTTAGACGTAGGCGGCTCCTACGAGCAGTACTTC
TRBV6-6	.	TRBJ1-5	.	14	CASGENRVRATQHF	TGTGCCAGCGGAGAAAACAGGGTAAGAGCGACCCAGCATTTT
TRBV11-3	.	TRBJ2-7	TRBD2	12	CASWTSFYEQYF	TGTGCCAGTTGGACTAGCTTCTACGAGCAGTACTTC
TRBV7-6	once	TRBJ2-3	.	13	CASSLVITDTQYF	TGTGCCAGCAGCTTAGTGATAACAGATACGCAGTATTTT
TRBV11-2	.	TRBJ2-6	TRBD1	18	CASSPWDRSISGANVLTF	TGTGCCAGCAGCCCATGGGACAGATCCATCTCTGGGGCCAACGTCCTGACTTTC
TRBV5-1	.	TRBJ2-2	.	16	CASSLDAGKNTGELFF	TGCGCCAGCAGCTTGGACGCGGGGAAAAACACCGGGGAGCTGTTTTTT
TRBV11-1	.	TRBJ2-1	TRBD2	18	CASSLKGKTSGGSNEQFF	TGTGCCAGCAGCTTAAAGGGAAAGACTAGCGGGGGGTCCAATGAGCAGTTCTTC
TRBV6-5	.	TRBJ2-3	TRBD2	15	CASSYTSGVTDTQYF	TGTGCCAGCAGTTATACCAGCGGGGTCACAGATACGCAGTATTTT
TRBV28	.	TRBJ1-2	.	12	CASKGDRYGYTF	TGTGCCAGCAAGGGGGATCGATATGGCTACACCTTC
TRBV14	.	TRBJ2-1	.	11	CASSPGGEQFF	TGTGCCAGCAGCCCCGGTGGGGAGCAGTTCTTC
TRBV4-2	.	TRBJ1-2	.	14	CASSHPDTHYGYTF	TGTGCCAGCAGCCATCCTGACACCCACTATGGCTACACCTTC
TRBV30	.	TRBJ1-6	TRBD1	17	CAWSLDRDFFHNSPLHF	TGTGCCTGGAGTTTGGACAGGGATTTTTTTCATAATTCACCCCTCCACTTT
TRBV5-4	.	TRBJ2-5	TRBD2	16	CASSLARGGPGETQYF	TGTGCCAGCAGCTTGGCCCGGGGGGGACCAGGAGAGACCCAGTACTTC
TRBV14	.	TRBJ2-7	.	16	CASSQVWGRSSYEQYF	TGTGCCAGCAGCCAAGTCTGGGGGAGAAGCTCCTACGAGCAGTACTTC
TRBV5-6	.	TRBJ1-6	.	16	CASSLVTYRNNSPLHF	TGTGCCAGCAGTCTTGTGACATACCGGAATAATTCACCCCTCCACTTT
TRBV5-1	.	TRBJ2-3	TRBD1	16	CASSLAGQGAVDTQYF	TGCGCCAGCAGCCTAGCCGGACAGGGGGCGGTGGATACGCAGTATTTT
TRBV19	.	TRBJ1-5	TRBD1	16	CASSLRGTGYNQPQHF	TGTGCCAGTAGCCTTAGAGGGACAGGTTATAATCAGCCCCAGCATTTT
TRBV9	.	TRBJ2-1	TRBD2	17	CASSADRGTSLYNEQFF	TGTGCCAGCAGCGCCGACCGCGGGACTAGCCTATACAATGAGCAGTTCTTC
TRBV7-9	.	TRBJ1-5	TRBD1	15	CASSLGDRGDQPQHF	TGTGCCAGCAGCTTAGGGGACAGGGGCGATCAGCCCCAGCATTTT
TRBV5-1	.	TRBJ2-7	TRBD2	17	CASSLSQLAASTYEQYF	TGCGCCAGCAGCTTGTCCCAACTAGCGGCCTCCACCTACGAGCAGTACTTC
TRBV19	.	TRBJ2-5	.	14	CASSKVQGRETQYF	TGTGCCAGTAGTAAAGTCCAGGGACGCGAGACCCAGTACTTC
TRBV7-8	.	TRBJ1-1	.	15	CASSSPGRKNTEAFF	TGTGCCAGCAGCTCCCCGGGACGGAAGAACACTGAAGCTTTCTTT
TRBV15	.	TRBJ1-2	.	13	CATSVRPSNGYTF	TGTGCCACCAGTGTCCGGCCAAGCAATGGCTACACCTTC
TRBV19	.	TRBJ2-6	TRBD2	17	CASSIVLGGTGANVLTF	TGTGCCAGTAGTATAGTACTCGGGGGGACTGGGGCCAACGTCCTGACTTTC
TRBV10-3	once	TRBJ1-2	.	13	CASSEDRNYGYTF	TGTGCCAGCTCTGAGGACAGAAACTATGGCTACACCTTC
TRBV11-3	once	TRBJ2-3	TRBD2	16	CASSLGRGGRGDTQYF	TGTGCCAGCAGCTTAGGTCGGGGGGGCCGGGGAGATACGCAGTATTTT
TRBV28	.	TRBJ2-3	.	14	CASSPRTRTDTQYF	TGTGCCAGCAGTCCTCGGACCCGCACAGATACGCAGTATTTT
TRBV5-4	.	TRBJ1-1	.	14	CASSLADRPTEAFF	TGTGCCAGCAGCTTGGCCGACAGGCCCACTGAAGCTTTCTTT
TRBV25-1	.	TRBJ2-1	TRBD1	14	CASKLTGPYNEQFF	TGTGCCAGCAAACTGACAGGGCCCTACAATGAGCAGTTCTTC
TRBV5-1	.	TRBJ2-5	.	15	CASSFSQGGQETQYF	TGCGCCAGCAGCTTTTCACAAGGGGGCCAAGAGACCCAGTACTTC
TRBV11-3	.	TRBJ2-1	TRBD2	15	CASSLVAGGRDEQFF	TGTGCCAGCAGCTTAGTAGCGGGGGGGCGCGATGAGCAGTTCTTC
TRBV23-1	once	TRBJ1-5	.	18	CASSQSGNREVSNQPQHF	TGCGCCAGCAGTCAATCGGGGAACCGGGAGGTTAGCAATCAGCCCCAGCATTTT
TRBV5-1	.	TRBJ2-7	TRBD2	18	CASSLATSGGPSSYEQYF	TGCGCCAGCAGCTTGGCCACTAGCGGGGGGCCGAGCTCCTACGAGCAGTACTTC
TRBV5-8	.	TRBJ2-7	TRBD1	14	CASRRTGAGNEQYF	TGTGCCAGCCGGCGAACAGGGGCGGGCAACGAGCAGTACTTC
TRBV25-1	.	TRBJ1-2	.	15	CASSEGATLVYGYTF	TGTGCCAGCAGTGAAGGAGCGACGCTCGTCTATGGCTACACCTTC
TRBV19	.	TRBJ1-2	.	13	CASSTTVNYGYTF	TGTGCCAGTAGTACGACAGTGAACTATGGCTACACCTTC